The TCR beta chain described here comes from a study of cytomegalovirus exposure and HLA in healthy donors. Study-level findings and limits: The study labeled fewer than 200 TCR beta chains cytomegalovirus-associated. An analysis that came later showed most CMV-associated TCR beta chains appearing HLA-restricted.

Germline V gives CDR1 SGHVS, CDR2 FQNEAQ. V was shortened by 0 bases and J by 2 bases, with 8 bases between the two germline ends. This CDR3 spans 14 amino acids. Researchers ran the PCR with 60 Vbeta and 13 Jbeta primers. Only in-frame clones appear in the TCRdb table, and some are missing; sequencing was by immunoSEQ multiplex PCR. Of 75,000 to 100,000 clones listed, 74% are singletons. On this clone: Antigen specificity is unknown.

Sequenced: PBMCs. This receptor was identified in a male donor in good health and CMV-seronegative. The V call is TRBV7-8, the J call TRBJ2-7, with unresolved D. The CDR3 region is CASSLATTTYEQYF. The CDR3 nucleotides read TGTGCCAGCAGCTTAGCCACAACCACCTACGAGCAGTACTTC.